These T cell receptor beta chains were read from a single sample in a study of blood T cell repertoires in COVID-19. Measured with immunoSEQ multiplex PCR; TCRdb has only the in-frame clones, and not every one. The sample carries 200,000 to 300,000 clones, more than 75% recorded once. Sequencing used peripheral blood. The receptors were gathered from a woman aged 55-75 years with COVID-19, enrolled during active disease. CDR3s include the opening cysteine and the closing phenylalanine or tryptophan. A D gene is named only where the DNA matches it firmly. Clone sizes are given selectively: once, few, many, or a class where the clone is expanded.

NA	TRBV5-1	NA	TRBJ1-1	TGCGCCAGCAGTCGCACGGGACACCCGAACACTGAAGCTTTCTTT	CASSRTGHPNTEAFF
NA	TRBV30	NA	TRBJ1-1	TGTGCCTGGAGTCCCGATAGGAACACTGAAGCTTTCTTT	CAWSPDRNTEAFF
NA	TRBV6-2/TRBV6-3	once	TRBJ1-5	TGTGCCAGCAGTTACTCGGGAGGACCTCAGCCCCAGCATTTT	CASSYSGGPQPQHF
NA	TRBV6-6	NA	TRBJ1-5	TGTGCCAGCAGTACATACACCGGACCGGGAAATCAGCCCCAGCATTTT	CASSTYTGPGNQPQHF
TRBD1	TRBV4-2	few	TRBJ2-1	TGTGCCAGCAGCCAAGCCGGGACAGGGGCCAATGAGCAGTTCTTC	CASSQAGTGANEQFF
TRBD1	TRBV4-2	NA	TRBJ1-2	TGTGCCAGCAGCCGAGGACAGGTCTATGGCTACACCTTC	CASSRGQVYGYTF
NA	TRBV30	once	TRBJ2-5	TGTGCCTGGAGTGTTTTGGAGCGGACCCAGTACTTC	CAWSVLERTQYF
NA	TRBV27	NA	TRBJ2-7	TGTGCCAGCAGTTTGTGGACAGAATCCTACGAGCAGTACTTC	CASSLWTESYEQYF
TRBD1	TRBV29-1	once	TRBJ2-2	TGCAGCGTGGCGGACAGGGGAGTTGGCGGGGAGCTGTTTTTT	CSVADRGVGGELFF
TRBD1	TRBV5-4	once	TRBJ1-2	TGTGCCAGCAGCACCGGACAGGGGGACTATGGCTACACCTTC	CASSTGQGDYGYTF
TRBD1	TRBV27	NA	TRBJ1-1	TGTGCCAGCAGGGGACAGGGGAACACTGAAGCTTTCTTT	CASRGQGNTEAFF
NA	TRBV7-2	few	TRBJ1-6	TGTGCCAGCAGCTTGGGACAATGGTCCCTCCACTTT	CASSLGQWSLHF
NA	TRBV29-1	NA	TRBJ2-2	TGCAGCGTTGGGGTCGCGGGGTCCGGGGAGCTGTTTTTT	CSVGVAGSGELFF